The clone carrying this T cell receptor (beta chain) was seen only a few times. The antigen is unknown. V was cut by 3 bases and J by 1 base, with 13 bases left in between. CDR3 length: 14 residues. Germline CDR1 reads GTSNPN; CDR2 reads SVGIG (reference sequence). This sample was taken from a study of beta chain features in type 1 diabetes. Study-level results: Type 1 diabetes patients showed a moderate but significant shortening of TCRB CDR3s in all four CD4+ subsets. A potential PCR bias toward shorter templates would be equal in patient and control samples. Patients' naive, central memory and regulatory TCRB repertoires appeared more alike than those of healthy donors. VDJ junctions from type 1 diabetes patients carried fewer insertions and larger deletions.

The sequenced template was cDNA made from the entire isolated RNA. Sequencing used immunoSEQ multiplex PCR; TCRdb keeps in-frame clones, though not all of them. Among 600,000 to 700,000 clones listed, 13% were seen once. Specimen: naive CD4+ T cells from blood. This TCR came from a man between 18 and 29 years old with type 1 diabetes. V and J are TRBV30 and TRBJ2-7, with a weak D call TRBD1 (6 bases). The CDR3 reads CAWSADRRSYEQYF. In nucleotides, the CDR3 is TGTGCCTGGAGCGCAGACAGGAGATCCTACGAGCAGTACTTC.